One and the same sample provided the 27 T cell receptor beta chains below, sequenced in a study of cytomegalovirus exposure and HLA in healthy donors. The PCR made use of 60 Vbeta and 13 Jbeta primers. Here immunoSEQ multiplex PCR was the method, and the copy in TCRdb shows in-frame clones only, minus some. The profile covers about 140,000 clones, with approximately 85% appearing a single time and 0.45% to 0.55% taken by the ten largest. The specimen sequenced was PBMCs. The receptors originated from a middle-aged woman in good health and CMV-seronegative.

The chain links TRBV2 to TRBJ2-7; tentative D call: TRBD2 (6 bases). The ends were cut back, 6 bases at V and 3 bases at J, with 21 bases in the middle. This CDR3 contains 16 residues. Germline V CDR1 and CDR2: SNHLY, FYNNEI. CDR3: CASRVASGDLGYEQYF. CDR3 sequence (DNA): TGTGCCAGCAGGGTGGCATCGGGGGATCTGGGCTACGAGCAGTACTTC.

The chain joins TRBV6-5 to TRBJ2-7, with 8 bases fitting TRBD2. The length of the CDR3 is 15 residues. Per the germline V gene, CDR1 is MNHEY and CDR2 is SVGAGI. V gave up 2 bases and J gave up 4 bases; unmatched junction bases: 7. The CDR3 sequence is CASSYAGTSMYEQYF. In nucleotides, the CDR3 is TGTGCCAGCAGTTACGCCGGGACTAGTATGTACGAGCAGTACTTC.

This clone was recorded a few times. This chain connects TRBV5-1 to TRBJ1-3, with a weak D call TRBD1 (5 bases). The CDR3 has 15 amino acids. Germline CDR1 reads SGHRS; CDR2 reads YFSETQ. V lost 4 bases, J lost 0 bases, and 11 bases lay in between. CDR3 DNA sequence: TGCGCCAGCAGCGATCGGGGGAGCTCTGGAAACACCATATATTTT. Translated: CASSDRGSSGNTIYF.

The CDR3 is CASSLEASRGEQFF. Here the CDR3 DNA reads TGTGCCAGCAGCTTAGAGGCCAGTAGAGGCGAGCAGTTCTTC. The V call is TRBV7-9, the J call TRBJ2-1; no clear D gene. This CDR3 is 14 amino acids long. Per the germline V gene, CDR1 is SEHNR and CDR2 is FQNEAQ (reference sequence). V lost 1 base and J lost 10, with 14 bases in between.

The V and J genes are TRBV7-9 and TRBJ2-3; TRBD1 matches at 8 bases. This CDR3 has 14 residues. V trimming: 5 bases; J trimming: 1 base; junction bases outside the gene matches: 2. Germline V gives CDR1 SEHNR, CDR2 FQNEAQ (reference sequence). The CDR3 DNA sequence: TGTGCCAGCAGCACGGACAGGGGCACAGATACGCAGTATTTT. Translated, it gives CASSTDRGTDTQYF.

J is TRBJ2-1 and V is TRBV4-1, with a weak D call TRBD2 (6 bases). Deletions cut 1 base from V and 8 bases from J, with 12 bases between. Germline-derived CDR1 and CDR2 are MGHRA and YSYEKL. CDR3 length equals 14 residues. The CDR3 nucleotides are TGCGCCAGCAGCCAAGGACCCGGGAGCGATGAGCAGTTCTTC. Residues: CASSQGPGSDEQFF.

The V gene is TRBV5-1, the J gene TRBJ1-2, with TRBD1 as a possible D gene (6 bases). Germline lookup yields CDR1 SGHRS and CDR2 YFSETQ. CDR3 length: 13 residues. Trimming shortened V by 4 bases and J by 7 bases, and 14 bases separated the two germline ends. CDR3 amino acids: CASSLRQDGGYTF. The CDR3 DNA reads TGCGCCAGCAGCCTTCGACAGGACGGTGGCTACACCTTC. Together with reference TRBV5-1 and TRBJ1-2, the CDR3 gives the full variable domain: KAGVTQTPRYLIKTRGQQVTLSCSPISGHRSVSWYQQTPGQGLQFLFEYFSETQRNKGNFPGRFSGRQFSNSRSEMNVSTLELGDSALYLCASSLRQDGGYTFGSGTRLTVV.

The V gene is TRBV28, the J gene TRBJ2-3; 9 bases fit TRBD2. J gave up 0 bases and V 10 bases, and 11 bases lay outside the gene matches. The CDR3 runs to 16 residues. In germline, CDR1 is MDHEN, CDR2 SYDVKM. CDR3 region: CAIQSPGTSSTDTQYF. Written as DNA, the CDR3 is TGTGCCATCCAGAGTCCCGGGACTAGCAGCACAGATACGCAGTATTTT.

The genes are TRBV7-9 and TRBJ2-7, with 15 nucleotides matching TRBD2. Losses at the gene ends were 4 bases for V and 3 bases for J; bases not matched to a gene: 10. This CDR3 comprises 18 residues. Germline CDR1 SEHNR, CDR2 FQNEAQ (reference sequence). CDR3 sequence (DNA): TGTGCCAGCAGCTGGGGACTAGCGGGAGGCCGAACCCTCTACGAGCAGTACTTC. Translating gives CASSWGLAGGRTLYEQYF.

The V call is TRBV7-9, the J call TRBJ2-3; D is perhaps TRBD1 (6 bases). V gave up 4 bases and J gave up 4 bases, with 15 bases separating them. From germline, CDR1 is SEHNR and CDR2 FQNEAQ (reference sequence). CDR3 size: 15 residues. CDR3 loop: CASSSSGDEADTQYF. The DNA for the CDR3 is TGTGCCAGCAGCTCCTCAGGGGATGAGGCAGATACGCAGTATTTT.

V gene TRBV19 combines with J gene TRBJ1-5, with a tentative D call TRBD1 (6 bases). V shed 7 bases and J shed 1 base, with 23 bases lying between them. The CDR3 loop spans 18 amino acids. CDR1 and CDR2 (germline): LNHDA, SQIVND (reference sequence). The CDR3 DNA reads TGTGCCAGTATGGACGACAGGTACGCCTCTTCGAGCAATCAGCCCCAGCATTTT. Protein product: CASMDDRYASSSNQPQHF.

The chain links TRBV2 to TRBJ1-5, with D hard to call. The germline V gene encodes CDR1 SNHLY and CDR2 FYNNEI. The CDR3 extends over 13 amino acids. Trimming removed 2 bases from V and 6 bases from J, with 8 bases in between. This CDR3 reads CASSESSVQPQHF. CDR3 bases: TGTGCCAGCAGTGAAAGTAGCGTTCAGCCCCAGCATTTT.

The chain carries TRBV27 and TRBJ2-1; 8 positions match TRBD2. Germline CDR1 MNHEY, CDR2 SMNVEV (reference sequence). The CDR3 has 16 amino acids. V dropped 5 bases and J dropped 7; count of bases not matched to a gene: 13. The CDR3 sequence: CASSLHRGSGMNEQFF. CDR3 sequence (DNA): TGTGCCAGCAGTCTCCACCGGGGTAGCGGGATGAATGAGCAGTTCTTC.

V and J are TRBV7-8 and TRBJ1-2; TRBD1 aligns across 12 bases. CDR1 and CDR2 (germline): SGHVS, FQNEAQ. Trimming removed 0 bases from V and 3 bases from J; junction bases left unmatched: 11. The CDR3 has 19 amino acids. In DNA, the CDR3 is TGTGCCAGCAGCTTAGCCCCGCTATCCGGGACAGGGGGCGACTATGGCTACACCTTC. Residues: CASSLAPLSGTGGDYGYTF.

The chain links TRBV5-1 to TRBJ2-1, with D possibly TRBD1 on 6 matching bases. This CDR3 contains 16 residues. Germline V gene data show CDR1 as SGHRS and CDR2 as YFSETQ. Deletions cut 4 bases from V and 0 bases from J, with 14 bases between. Here the CDR3 DNA reads TGCGCCAGCAGCAGGGGGTCGGGTAGCTCCTACAATGAGCAGTTCTTC. Translating gives CASSRGSGSSYNEQFF.

This chain joins TRBV25-1 and TRBJ1-2; 10 bases are a match to TRBD1. J was trimmed by 8 bases and V by 6 bases; bases with no gene match: 15. CDR1 is MGHDK and CDR2 is SYGVNS in the germline V gene. The CDR3 is made up of 16 amino acids. The CDR3 nucleotides read TGTGCCAGCAGCCACTATCCGGGACAGGGGCCACGGGGCTACACCTTC. This translates into CASSHYPGQGPRGYTF.

V usage is TRBV5-8 and J usage is TRBJ2-5; D gene uncertain. The V gene lost 2 bases and the J gene lost 5 bases, with 4 bases spanning the gap. Germline-derived CDR1 and CDR2 are SGHTS and YDEGEE. This CDR3 has 11 residues. The CDR3 DNA reads as TGTGCCAGCAGCTTCCGGGAGACCCAGTACTTC. This sequence encodes CASSFRETQYF.

The chain combines TRBV2 with TRBJ2-7; 10 nucleotides align to TRBD1. Per the germline V gene, CDR1 is SNHLY and CDR2 is FYNNEI. J gave up 4 bases and V 6 bases, and 6 bases lay outside the gene matches. The CDR3 consists of 14 residues. CDR3 DNA: TGTGCCAGCAGCCGGGACAGGGGAGGATACGAGCAGTACTTC. This gives the protein CASSRDRGGYEQYF.

This chain uses TRBV6-1 with TRBJ1-4; perhaps TRBD1 as D (6 bases). CDR3 length: 16 amino acids. Trimming left V 4 bases short and J 5 bases short, with 17 bases between. Germline lookup yields CDR1 MNHNS and CDR2 SASEGT. The CDR3 here is CASSVTTGTRNEKLFF. CDR3 bases: TGTGCCAGCAGTGTAACGACCGGGACACGAAATGAAAAACTGTTTTTT.

The gene calls are TRBV30 and TRBJ1-1, with D possibly matching TRBD1 (6 bases). The V end was cut by 4 bases, the J end by 6 bases, with 18 bases between. Germline lookup yields CDR1 GTSNPN and CDR2 SVGIG (reference sequence). The CDR3 is made up of 14 amino acids. The CDR3: CAWKIRGSGSEAFF. Here the CDR3 DNA reads TGTGCCTGGAAGATCAGGGGAAGCGGCTCTGAAGCTTTCTTT. The full variable domain, rest sourced from reference TRBV30 and TRBJ1-1, is SQTIHQWPATLVQPVGSPLSLECTVEGTSNPNLYWYRQAAGRGLQLLFYSVGIGQISSEVPQNLSASRPQDRQFILSSKKLLLSDSGFYLCAWKIRGSGSEAFFGQGTRLTVV.

V usage is TRBV4-2 and J usage is TRBJ2-3, with 10 bases aligning to TRBD2. The CDR3 totals 16 residues. CDR1 and CDR2 (germline): LGHNA, YNFKEQ. J lost 6 bases, V lost 0 bases, and 6 bases had no gene match. This CDR3 is CASSQDLLAGVDTQYF. The CDR3 bases are TGTGCCAGCAGCCAAGATTTGCTAGCGGGAGTCGATACGCAGTATTTT.

The V call is TRBV11-2, the J call TRBJ1-1; D may be TRBD1 (6 bases). Trimming took 5 bases from V and 2 from J, leaving 9 bases between them. From germline, CDR1 is SGHAT and CDR2 FQNNGV. This CDR3 contains 13 residues. CDR3 nucleotide sequence: TGTGCCAGCAGCGGACAGCTAAACACTGAAGCTTTCTTT. Protein sequence: CASSGQLNTEAFF.

The chain links TRBV28 to TRBJ1-2; 7 bases map to TRBD1. The CDR3 extends over 14 amino acids. The germline V gene encodes CDR1 MDHEN and CDR2 SYDVKM. V shed 6 bases and J 3 bases; nucleotides not matched to a gene: 7. CDR3 residues: CASSSLGGDYGYTF. The CDR3 DNA reads as TGTGCCAGCAGCTCCCTAGGGGGCGACTATGGCTACACCTTC.

About this clone itself: A read error may produce the germline difference seen at one junction end. This chain links TRBV7-9 with TRBJ1-1, with 7 bases matching TRBD1. The CDR3 sequence is 13 residues long. Looked up from germline, CDR1 is SEHNR and CDR2 is FQNEAQ (reference sequence). CDR3 bases: TGTTCCAGCAGCTTTGAAGGGGGCCCTGAAGCTTTCTTT. It specifies CSSSFEGGPEAFF.

The chain joins TRBV23-1 to TRBJ2-5; unclear D gene. TRBV23-1 has ORF status, its function being uncertain. The CDR3 totals 12 residues. The V end lost 4 bases, the J end lost 4 bases, and 7 bases lay between the germline ends. The CDR3 here is CASSPGRETQYF. Written as DNA, the CDR3 is TGCGCCAGCAGTCCTGGCCGAGAGACCCAGTACTTC.

V and J are TRBV2 and TRBJ2-6; D perhaps matches TRBD1 (5 bases). The CDR3 is made up of 14 amino acids. Trimming removed 3 bases from V and 4 bases from J, with 7 bases in between. The V gene's germline CDR1 is SNHLY and CDR2 FYNNEI. The CDR3 is CASSDRVGANVLTF. CDR3 DNA sequence: TGTGCCAGCAGTGACAGGGTAGGGGCCAACGTCCTGACTTTC.

This clone turned up a few times. The chain combines TRBV4-2 with TRBJ1-4; no firm D call. Germline CDR1 reads LGHNA; CDR2 reads YNFKEQ. Trimming removed 5 bases at V and 4 bases at J, with 5 bases between. The CDR3 spans 12 residues. For the CDR3, the DNA is TGTGCCAGCAGCTCCCTTAATGAAAAACTGTTTTTT. Protein: CASSSLNEKLFF.